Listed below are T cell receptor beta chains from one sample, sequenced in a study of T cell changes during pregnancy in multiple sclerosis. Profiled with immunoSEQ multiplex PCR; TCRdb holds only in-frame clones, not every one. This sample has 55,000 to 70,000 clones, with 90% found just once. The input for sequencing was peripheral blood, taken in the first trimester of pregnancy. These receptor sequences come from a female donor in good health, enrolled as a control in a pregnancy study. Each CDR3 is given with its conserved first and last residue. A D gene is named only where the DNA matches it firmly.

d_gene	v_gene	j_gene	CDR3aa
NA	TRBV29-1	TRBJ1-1	CSVSRVMNTEAFF
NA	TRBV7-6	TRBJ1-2	CASSLDPKGEANYGYTF
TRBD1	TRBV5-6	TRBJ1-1	CASSLGGRGMNTEAFF
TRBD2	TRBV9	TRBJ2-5	CASSPTSGLQETQYF
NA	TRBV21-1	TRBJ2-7	CASSKPPKPRDRGSREQYF
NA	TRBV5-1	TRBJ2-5	CASSRAGRQETQYF
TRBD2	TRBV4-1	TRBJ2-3	CASSKLAGAPDTQYF
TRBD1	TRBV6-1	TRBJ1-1	CASDYRGANTEAFF
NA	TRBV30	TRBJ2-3	CAGQGLIHTQYF
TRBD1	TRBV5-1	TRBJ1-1	CASMGGTGDTIEAFF
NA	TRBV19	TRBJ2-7	CASSNYYEQYF
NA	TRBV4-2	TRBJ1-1	CASSPQIGGPEAFF
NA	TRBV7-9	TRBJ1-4	CASSPVGVANEKLFF
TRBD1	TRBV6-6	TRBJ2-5	CASRENDRGGAQYF
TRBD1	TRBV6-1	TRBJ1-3	CASSGQGVYTIYF
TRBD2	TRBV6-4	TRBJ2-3	CASSDREGGRDTQYF
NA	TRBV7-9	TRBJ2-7	CASSKVQGHEQYF
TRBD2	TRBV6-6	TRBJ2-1	CASSWGTSGNEQFF
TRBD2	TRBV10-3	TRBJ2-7	CAIMGGSPSYEQYF
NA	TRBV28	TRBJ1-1	CASSSTHLTEAFF
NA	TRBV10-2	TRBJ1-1	CASSETSGYTEAFF
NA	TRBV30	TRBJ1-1	CAWTGRGNTEAFF
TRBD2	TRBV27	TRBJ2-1	CARVTSGVSYNEQFF
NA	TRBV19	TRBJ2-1	CASSIGGIYNEQFF
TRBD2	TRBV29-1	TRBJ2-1	CSLGGLAGENYNEQFF
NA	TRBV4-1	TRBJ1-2	CASRHTGRGDYGYTF
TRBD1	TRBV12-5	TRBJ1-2	CASGLSGTGPYGYTF
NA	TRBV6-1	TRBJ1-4	CASSEAGGSSPHF
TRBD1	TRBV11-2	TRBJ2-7	CASSSGTDRSYEQYF
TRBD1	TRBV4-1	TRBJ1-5	CASSQVGQGRNQPQHF
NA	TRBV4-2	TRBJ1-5	CASSQVTNSNQPQHF
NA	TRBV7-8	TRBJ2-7	CASSVGQTYEQYF
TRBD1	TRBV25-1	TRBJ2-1	CASRDRDNEQFF
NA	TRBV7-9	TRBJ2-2	CASSFLGSGSGELFF
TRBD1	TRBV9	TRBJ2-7	CASSTRPGTGGMYEQYF
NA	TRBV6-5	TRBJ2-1	CASNRVGDEQFF
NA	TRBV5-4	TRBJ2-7	CASSLGRGPYEQYF
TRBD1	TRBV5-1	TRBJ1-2	CASSSAGQHYGYTF
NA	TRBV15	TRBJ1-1	CATSRVGTEAFF
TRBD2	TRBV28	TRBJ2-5	CASSSPGLAGGETQYF
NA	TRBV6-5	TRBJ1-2	CASTQGQGGYTF
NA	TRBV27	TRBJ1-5	CASSLTLNQPQHF
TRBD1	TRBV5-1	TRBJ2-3	CASSQGGSGTDTQYF
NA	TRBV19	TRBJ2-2	CASAPGVAGELFF
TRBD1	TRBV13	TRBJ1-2	CASSLGGTGGPGYTF
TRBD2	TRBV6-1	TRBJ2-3	CASSGLAGVGSTDTQYF
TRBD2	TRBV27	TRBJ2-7	CASSFSQAGPSYEQYF
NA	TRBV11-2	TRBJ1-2	CASSRRGGVGYTF
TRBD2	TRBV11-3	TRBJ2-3	CASSLGGLAGAGDTQYF
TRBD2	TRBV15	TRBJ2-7	CATSPAGVLAGGEQYF
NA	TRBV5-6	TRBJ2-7	CASSFQGSHEQYF
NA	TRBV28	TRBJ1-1	CASSLSQGLATEAFF
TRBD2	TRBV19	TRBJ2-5	CASSRLSGGAAETQYF
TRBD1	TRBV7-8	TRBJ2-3	CASSIIMAQGIFSDTQYF
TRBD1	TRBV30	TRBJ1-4	CAWAGKGQRNEKLFF
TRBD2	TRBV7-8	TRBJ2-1	CASSIGLAFEQFF
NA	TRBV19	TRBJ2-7	CASSTLLTTGISYEQYF
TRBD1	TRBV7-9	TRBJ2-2	CASSQGQGNTGELFF